This is a list of T cell receptor beta chains from one sample in a study of blood T cell repertoires in COVID-19. The table came from immunoSEQ multiplex PCR; TCRdb's copy has only in-frame clones and leaves some out. The table shows tens of thousands of clones, with 81% occurring only once. Material for sequencing was peripheral blood. The source is a man older than 75 with acute or convalescent COVID-19. Both conserved end residues are part of each CDR3. The order of the fields is clone size, D gene, V gene, J gene, CDR3 protein, CDR3 DNA. The D gene is left open where the match is weak. Some rows have no size entry. The others give once, few or many, or a class for an expanded clone.

size: NA; D: NA; V: TRBV10-3; J: TRBJ2-2; CDR3: CAISDSLGVPNTGELFF; DNA: TGTGCCATCAGTGACTCCTTAGGGGTCCCGAACACCGGGGAGCTGTTTTTT
size: NA; D: NA; V: TRBV5-1; J: TRBJ2-2; CDR3: CASSLFREDTGELFF; DNA: TGCGCCAGCAGCTTGTTCAGGGAGGACACCGGGGAGCTGTTTTTT
size: NA; D: NA; V: TRBV13; J: TRBJ2-5; CDR3: CASSSKRGSGSQYF; DNA: TGTGCCAGCAGCTCAAAGAGGGGGTCAGGGTCCCAGTACTTC
size: NA; D: TRBD2; V: TRBV7-7; J: TRBJ2-1; CDR3: CASSLGLAGGENEQFF; DNA: TGTGCTAGCAGCCTCGGACTAGCGGGAGGTGAAAATGAGCAGTTCTTC
size: NA; D: TRBD1; V: TRBV30; J: TRBJ2-7; CDR3: CAWDGQGRTYEQYF; DNA: TGTGCCTGGGACGGACAGGGGAGGACCTACGAGCAGTACTTC
size: NA; D: TRBD1; V: TRBV18; J: TRBJ2-7; CDR3: CASSLEGGRSYEQYF; DNA: TGTGCCAGCTCTCTCGAAGGGGGCAGGTCCTACGAGCAGTACTTC
size: NA; D: TRBD2; V: TRBV30; J: TRBJ2-1; CDR3: CAWRLAGGMRNEQFF; DNA: TGTGCCTGGAGGCTAGCGGGAGGGATGAGAAATGAGCAGTTCTTC
size: NA; D: TRBD2; V: TRBV7-3; J: TRBJ2-1; CDR3: CASSSLAGVANEQFF; DNA: TGTGCCAGCAGCTCGTTAGCGGGAGTTGCCAATGAGCAGTTCTTC
size: NA; D: TRBD1; V: TRBV2; J: TRBJ1-5; CDR3: CASSETGEDQPQHF; DNA: TGTGCCAGCAGTGAAACAGGGGAAGATCAGCCCCAGCATTTT
size: NA; D: TRBD1; V: TRBV27; J: TRBJ1-2; CDR3: CASSFRQGNYGYTF; DNA: TGTGCCAGCAGTTTTCGACAGGGGAACTATGGCTACACCTTC
size: NA; D: TRBD2; V: TRBV10-3; J: TRBJ2-1; CDR3: CAISEWASGRGNEQFF; DNA: TGTGCCATCAGTGAGTGGGCCAGCGGGAGGGGCAATGAGCAGTTCTTC
size: NA; D: TRBD1; V: TRBV5-1; J: TRBJ1-2; CDR3: CASSPGQGQGYTF; DNA: TGCGCCAGCAGCCCCGGACAGGGTCAGGGCTACACCTTC
size: NA; D: NA; V: TRBV5-1; J: TRBJ1-3; CDR3: CASSLAPGTNSGNTIYF; DNA: TGCGCCAGCAGCTTGGCCCCAGGAACGAATTCTGGAAACACCATATATTTT
size: NA; D: NA; V: TRBV7-2; J: TRBJ1-2; CDR3: CASSLAIGAGSYGYTF; DNA: TGTGCCAGCAGCTTAGCAATCGGGGCGGGGAGCTATGGCTACACCTTC
size: NA; D: NA; V: TRBV28; J: TRBJ2-7; CDR3: CASSSPGDFSYEQYF; DNA: TGTGCCAGCAGTTCCCCCGGGGACTTCTCCTACGAGCAGTACTTC
size: once; D: NA; V: TRBV5-4; J: TRBJ1-2; CDR3: CASSSFRTNYGYTF; DNA: TGTGCCAGCAGCTCCTTCAGAACTAACTATGGCTACACCTTC
size: NA; D: NA; V: TRBV18; J: TRBJ1-1; CDR3: CASSLGQNAEAFF; DNA: TGTGCCAGCTCCCTTGGACAGAATGCTGAAGCTTTCTTT
size: once; D: TRBD1; V: TRBV18; J: TRBJ2-2; CDR3: CASSPRAGGQNTGELFF; DNA: TGTGCCAGCTCACCACGGGCAGGGGGTCAGAACACCGGGGAGCTGTTTTTT
size: NA; D: TRBD1; V: TRBV2; J: TRBJ1-6; CDR3: CASNRGDSPLHF; DNA: TGTGCCAGCAACAGGGGCGATTCACCCCTCCACTTT
size: NA; D: NA; V: TRBV3-1/TRBV3-2; J: TRBJ2-5; CDR3: CASSKRWGEQETQYF; DNA: TGTGCCAGCAGCAAACGATGGGGGGAGCAAGAGACCCAGTACTTC
size: NA; D: NA; V: TRBV5-5; J: TRBJ2-7; CDR3: CASSLDPQGYEQYF; DNA: TGTGCCAGCAGCTTGGACCCACAGGGCTACGAGCAGTACTTC
size: few; D: NA; V: TRBV6-2/TRBV6-3; J: TRBJ1-6; CDR3: CASSYDSVNSPLHF; DNA: TGTGCCAGCAGTTACGACTCGGTTAATTCACCCCTCCACTTT
size: NA; D: TRBD2; V: TRBV25-1; J: TRBJ2-5; CDR3: CASSEGGSVETQYF; DNA: TGTGCCAGCAGTGAAGGCGGGAGCGTGGAGACCCAGTACTTC
size: NA; D: NA; V: TRBV21-1; J: TRBJ2-7; CDR3: CASSFQGAYEQYF; DNA: TGTGCCAGCAGCTTCCAGGGGGCTTACGAGCAGTACTTC
size: NA; D: TRBD2; V: TRBV11-2; J: TRBJ2-1; CDR3: CASSKTGLAGKGTYNEQFF; DNA: TGTGCCAGCAGCAAGACCGGACTAGCGGGCAAGGGAACCTACAATGAGCAGTTCTTC
size: NA; D: TRBD1; V: TRBV18; J: TRBJ1-1; CDR3: CASSPGQGMSTEAFF; DNA: TGTGCCAGCTCACCAGGACAGGGGATGAGCACTGAAGCTTTCTTT
size: NA; D: TRBD2; V: TRBV4-2; J: TRBJ2-1; CDR3: CASSQELAGYNEQFF; DNA: TGTGCCAGCAGCCAAGAACTAGCGGGCTACAATGAGCAGTTCTTC